Sequencing of this TCR beta chain was carried out in a study of regulatory T cells in long-lasting Graves disease. At the level of the study: Newly diagnosed Graves' patients took antithyroid drugs under 3 months. Findings and limits, study-wide: Persistent patients shared more public clonotypes (around 3,000) than new patients (966).

Time point indicated: newly diagnosed GD, antithyroid drugs for less than 3 months. RNA extracted from PBMCs served as the sequencing template. This CDR3 has 14 amino acids. V was cut by 0 bases and J by 6 bases, with 14 bases left in between. Germline loops: CDR1 DFQATT, CDR2 SNEGSKA (reference sequence). This clonotype was counted many times. Its target is not known. iRepertoire HTBI primers and Arm-PCR of CDR3 regions built TCR beta libraries. TCRdb used MiXCR to reprocess the multiplex PCR reads, holding one entry per CDR3 protein. The data contain 600,000 to 650,000 distinct CDR3 sequences, about 16% of them seen just once; the ten biggest clones take up approximately 18%. These data were also reused for a study on T cells in Graves' hyperthyroidism and ophthalmopathy. That source reports: Across 18 months, stable Graves' hyperthyroidism was marked by no progression to ophthalmopathy.

V gene TRBV20-1 combines with J gene TRBJ1-1; no firm D call. This TCR was recovered from a woman aged 25-40 years with Graves disease. The specimen comprised peripheral blood mononuclear cells (PBMCs), sampled at new diagnosis, from a patient treated with antithyroid drugs. The CDR3 is CSARDRVGVAEAFF. CDR3 nucleotide sequence: TGCAGTGCTAGAGATCGGGTCGGGGTAGCTGAAGCTTTCTTT.